The rows below give T cell receptor beta chains drawn from one sample of a study of shared clonotypes between healthy human individuals. The assay was immunoSEQ multiplex PCR, and TCRdb's table has in-frame clones only and misses some. Here the sample spans 1.4 million to 1.5 million clones, 95% to 97% being singletons. The specimen sequenced was naive CD4+ T cells sorted from blood. Receptor source: a man aged 25 to 45 in good health. The CDR3 runs from the conserved cysteine through the conserved F or W. Each record gives: CDR3 length, V gene, D gene, clone size, J gene, CDR3 protein, CDR3 DNA. D genes are given only for firm matches. A clone size is listed for some rows: how often the clone was seen (once, few, many), or a class if it is expanded.

>12|TRBV2|TRBD1|once|TRBJ2-5
CASRGQQETQYF
TGTGCCAGCAGGGGACAGCAAGAGACCCAGTACTTC
>12|TRBV6-6|-|-|TRBJ2-7
CASSPAFHEQYF
TGTGCCAGCAGTCCGGCCTTCCACGAGCAGTACTTC
>15|TRBV2|-|-|TRBJ2-4
CASSGTYYTKNIQYF
TGTGCCAGCAGTGGGACCTACTATACCAAAAACATTCAGTACTTC
>16|TRBV27|TRBD2|-|TRBJ2-1
CASSYLSGSSYNEQFF
TGTGCCAGCAGTTACCTGAGCGGGAGCTCCTACAATGAGCAGTTCTTC
>14|TRBV10-3|TRBD1|-|TRBJ1-4
CAINRQGLNEKLFF
TGTGCCATCAATCGACAGGGACTGAATGAAAAACTGTTTTTT
>14|TRBV6-1|-|-|TRBJ1-2
CASSDGGANYGYTF
TGTGCCAGCAGTGATGGGGGGGCAAACTATGGCTACACCTTC
>13|TRBV7-8|-|-|TRBJ1-2
CASSPLRDQGYTF
TGTGCCAGCAGCCCCCTCCGGGATCAGGGCTACACCTTC
>13|TRBV29-1|-|-|TRBJ1-1
CSVAGTMNTEAFF
TGCAGCGTGGCGGGAACCATGAACACTGAAGCTTTCTTT
>16|TRBV2|TRBD1|-|TRBJ2-7
CASRYPPGQNSYEQYF
TGTGCCAGCCGATATCCACCGGGACAGAACTCCTACGAGCAGTACTTC
>15|TRBV7-3|TRBD2|-|TRBJ2-2
CASSLTGLKTGELFF
TGTGCCAGCAGCTTAACGGGACTAAAGACCGGGGAGCTGTTTTTT
>14|TRBV6-1|-|-|TRBJ2-7
CASSESGPSYEQYF
TGTGCCAGCAGTGAATCCGGACCAAGCTACGAGCAGTACTTC
>17|TRBV30|-|-|TRBJ2-7
CAWSVRRRANRSYEQYF
TGTGCCTGGAGTGTAAGAAGGAGGGCCAATCGGTCCTACGAGCAGTACTTC
>14|TRBV18|-|-|TRBJ2-2
CASSPMPNTGELFF
TGTGCCAGCTCACCAATGCCAAACACCGGGGAGCTGTTTTTT
>13|TRBV7-2|TRBD1|-|TRBJ2-7
CASSLITGDEQYF
TGTGCCAGCAGCTTAATCACAGGGGACGAGCAGTACTTC
>15|TRBV19|-|-|TRBJ1-2
CASRSEAIANYGYTF
TGTGCCAGTAGGAGTGAGGCCATAGCTAACTATGGCTACACCTTC
>13|TRBV7-8|-|-|TRBJ2-7
CASSLRESYEQYF
TGTGCCAGCAGCTTACGGGAGTCCTACGAGCAGTACTTC
>11|TRBV14|-|-|TRBJ2-5
CASSRRETQYF
TGTGCCAGCAGCCGCCGGGAGACCCAGTACTTC
>14|TRBV5-1|-|-|TRBJ2-7
CASSRFPAGYEQYF
TGCGCCAGCAGCCGTTTTCCCGCCGGTTACGAGCAGTACTTC
>10|TRBV28|-|-|TRBJ2-7
CASSGQVLNF
TGTGCCAGCAGTGGGCAGGTACTGAACTTC
>16|TRBV19|-|-|TRBJ2-6
CASSNFGHSGANVLTF
TGTGCCAGTAGTAATTTCGGTCACTCTGGGGCCAACGTCCTGACTTTC
>15|TRBV30|-|-|TRBJ1-4
CAWSLGSGIYEKLFF
TGTGCCTGGAGCCTAGGGTCAGGGATCTATGAAAAACTGTTTTTT
>15|TRBV5-4|TRBD1|once|TRBJ1-1
CASSLVRQGETEAFF
TGTGCCAGCAGCTTGGTGCGACAGGGTGAGACTGAAGCTTTCTTT
>15|TRBV2|-|-|TRBJ2-6
CASSVIRSGANVLTF
TGTGCCAGCAGTGTCATCCGCTCTGGGGCCAACGTCCTGACTTTC
>13|TRBV5-1|-|once|TRBJ2-3
CASSFSGTDTQYF
TGCGCCAGCAGCTTCTCCGGGACAGATACGCAGTATTTT
>14|TRBV7-9|-|-|TRBJ1-2
CASSLARGSYGYTF
TGTGCCAGCAGCTTAGCGAGGGGTTCCTATGGCTACACCTTC
>11|TRBV7-2|-|-|TRBJ2-7
CASSLVGGQYF
TGTGCCAGCAGCTTAGTGGGTGGGCAGTACTTC
>15|TRBV18|-|-|TRBJ2-5
CASSPLGTSQETQYF
TGTGCCAGCTCACCACTGGGGACTTCTCAAGAGACCCAGTACTTC
>14|TRBV5-1|TRBD1|-|TRBJ1-2
CASSVGTGGYGYTF
TGCGCCAGCAGCGTGGGGACAGGCGGTTATGGCTACACCTTC
>15|TRBV6-1|-|-|TRBJ1-5
CASSERFDSNQPQHF
TGTGCCAGCAGTGAAAGGTTTGATAGCAATCAGCCCCAGCATTTT